This T cell receptor (beta chain) came from a study of blood T cell repertoires in COVID-19. The CDR3 totals 14 residues. Germline CDR1 SGHRS, CDR2 YFSETQ. V lost 4 bases, J lost 0 bases, and 8 bases lay in between. Some clones are missing from TCRdb's copy, which holds only in-frame ones; the method was immunoSEQ multiplex PCR. The table lists some 150,000 clones, roughly 82% of them singletons. This clone was recorded once. This rearrangement joins TRBV5-1 to TRBJ1-5; D unresolved. The sequence was obtained from a man over 45 who had recovered from COVID-19. Sequenced: PBMCs or T cells enriched from blood (not recorded which). The DNA for the CDR3 is TGCGCCAGCAGCGACACCAATAGCAATCAGCCCCAGCATTTT. Translating it yields CASSDTNSNQPQHF.